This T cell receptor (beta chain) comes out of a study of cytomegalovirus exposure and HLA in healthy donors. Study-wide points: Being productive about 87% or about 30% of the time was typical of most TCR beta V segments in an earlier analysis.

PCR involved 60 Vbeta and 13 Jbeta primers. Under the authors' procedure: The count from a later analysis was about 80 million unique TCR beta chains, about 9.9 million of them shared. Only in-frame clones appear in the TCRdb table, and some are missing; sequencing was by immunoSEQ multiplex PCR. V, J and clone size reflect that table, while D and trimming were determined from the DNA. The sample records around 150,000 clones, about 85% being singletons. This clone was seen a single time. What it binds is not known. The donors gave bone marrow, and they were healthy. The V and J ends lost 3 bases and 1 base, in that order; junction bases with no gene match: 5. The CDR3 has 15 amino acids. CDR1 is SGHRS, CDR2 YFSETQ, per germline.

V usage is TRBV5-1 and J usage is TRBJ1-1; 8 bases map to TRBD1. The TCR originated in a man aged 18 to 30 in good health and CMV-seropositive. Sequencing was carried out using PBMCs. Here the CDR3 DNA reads TGCGCCAGCAGCTACAGCGGGACAGGGAACACTGAAGCTTTCTTT. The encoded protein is CASSYSGTGNTEAFF.